A single sample is the source of the 8 T cell receptor beta chains below, sequenced in a study of T cell changes during pregnancy in multiple sclerosis. Assay: immunoSEQ multiplex PCR; the TCRdb copy retains only in-frame clones and omits some. This sample carries 90,000 to 95,000 clones, around 93% of them seen once, and the ten largest clones take 2.2%. This specimen was peripheral blood, taken in the third trimester of pregnancy. The receptors stem from a female donor with multiple sclerosis, enrolled in a pregnancy study.

The chain is built from TRBV29-1 and TRBJ2-1; TRBD1 is a possible D gene (6 bases). There are 11 residues in the CDR3. The V end lost 4 bases, the J end lost 7 bases, and 8 bases lay between the germline ends. CDR1 is SQVTM, CDR2 ANQGSEA, per germline. CDR3 protein: CSVGGRNEQFF. CDR3 coding DNA: TGCAGCGTTGGGGGGCGGAATGAGCAGTTCTTC.

The chain couples TRBV9 to TRBJ1-1; D unresolved. The CDR3 runs 13 residues. V was clipped by 0 bases and J by 6 bases, with 9 bases between them. Germline V gene data show CDR1 as SGDLS and CDR2 as YYNGEE. CDR3 DNA: TGTGCCAGCAGCGTAGTCCCCCCGGCTGAAGCTTTCTTT. The encoded protein is CASSVVPPAEAFF. Combining the CDR3 with reference TRBV9 and TRBJ1-1 gives the whole variable domain DSGVTQTPKHLITATGQRVTLRCSPRSGDLSVYWYQQSLDQGLQFLIQYYNGEERAKGNILERFSAQQFPDLHSELNLSSLELGDSALYFCASSVVPPAEAFFGQGTRLTVV.

V and J are TRBV9 and TRBJ1-2; TRBD1 aligns across 10 bases. Germline CDR1 and CDR2: SGDLS and YYNGEE. Losses at the gene ends were 6 bases for V and 3 bases for J; bases not matched to a gene: 5. The CDR3 has 14 amino acids. This chain's CDR3 is CASTAGTGDYGYTF. The CDR3 nucleotides read TGTGCCAGCACCGCCGGGACAGGGGACTATGGCTACACCTTC.

The chain combines TRBV4-3 with TRBJ1-2, with TRBD1 matching over 7 bases. V dropped 3 bases and J dropped 4; count of bases not matched to a gene: 5. The CDR3 consists of 14 residues. CDR1 and CDR2 (germline): LGHNA, YSLEER. In DNA form, the CDR3 reads TGCGCCAGCAGCCAGCTGACAGGGTCCTATGGCTACACCTTC. Translating gives CASSQLTGSYGYTF.

V usage is TRBV7-2 and J usage is TRBJ2-7, with 9 nucleotides matching TRBD2. With V trimmed by 3 bases and J by 0 bases, 3 bases remained unmatched. Germline V gives CDR1 SGHTA, CDR2 FQGNSA. This CDR3 region has 15 residues. Here the CDR3 reads CASSFSGRGSYEQYF. Here the CDR3 DNA reads TGTGCCAGCAGCTTTAGCGGGAGAGGCTCCTACGAGCAGTACTTC. Filled out from reference TRBV7-2 and TRBJ2-7, the complete variable domain reads GAGVSQSPSNKVTEKGKDVELRCDPISGHTALYWYRQSLGQGLEFLIYFQGNSAPDKSGLPSDRFSAERTGGSVSTLTIQRTQQEDSAVYLCASSFSGRGSYEQYFGPGTRLTVT.

This clone was seen only once. The CDR3 region has the DNA TGTGCCAGCATGGAGACAGGGTCTAACTATGGCTACACCTTC. Its translation is CASMETGSNYGYTF. This rearrangement joins TRBV28 to TRBJ1-2; 7 bases agree with TRBD1. This CDR3 is 14 amino acids long. V shed 7 bases and J 0 bases; nucleotides not matched to a gene: 5. Germline CDR1 reads MDHEN; CDR2 reads SYDVKM.

The count of this clone is one. The DNA of the CDR3 is TGTGCCAGCAATCACAGGGTTGGATATGGCTACACCTTC. The encoded protein is CASNHRVGYGYTF. This chain links TRBV6-4 with TRBJ1-2; TRBD1 might be the D (6 bases). The CDR3 spans 13 residues. CDR1 and CDR2 (germline): MRHNA, SNTAGT. Trimming left V 7 bases short and J 5 bases short, with 14 bases between.

This chain connects TRBV7-9 to TRBJ2-1, with TRBD2 matching over 14 bases. Per germline, CDR1 SEHNR and CDR2 FQNEAQ (reference sequence). This CDR3 spans 16 amino acids. The ends lost 8 bases at V and 4 bases at J; junction bases unmatched: 7. Here the CDR3 DNA reads TGTGCCAGCTCCGGCGGGACTAGCGGGGGTTACAATGAGCAGTTCTTC. Its protein product is CASSGGTSGGYNEQFF.